This T cell receptor (beta chain) is drawn from a study of cytomegalovirus exposure and HLA in healthy donors (dated 2017 in TCRdb). Looking at the study overall: An earlier analysis of several hundred of the donors reported more than 250 Gb of sequence data and some 100 million unique TCR beta sequences from about 200 million T cells. Roughly 300 gigabases of sequencing data and around 80 million unique TCR sequences made up an early release that covered approximately 650 HLA-typed donors. Among the approximately 430 genotyped donors, 81% belonged to the genetic ancestry cluster associated with self-reported Caucasian donors. The aim of the study was to test whether cataloging public T cell receptors could identify signatures of past pathogen exposure. The study profiled the T cell repertoires of more than 500 subjects by immunosequencing and related them to cytomegalovirus serostatus. A separate validation cohort of roughly 130 different subjects was used in addition to the roughly 670-subject first cohort. High-throughput TCR immunosequencing, statistical association of individual TCRs with disease status, and machine learning were combined to predict cytomegalovirus infection status. A later analysis re-examined previously published TCR beta repertoires from hundreds of donors and added high-resolution HLA genotyping to investigate patterns of TCR occurrence. The later analysis used no new phenotypic data to find candidate immune exposures, relying instead on TCR beta sequences and their occurrence across donors. To decide whether each TCR beta V gene segment behaved as functional or pseudogenic, an earlier analysis of approximately 600 of the donors relied on high-throughput TCR beta sequencing. Donor age, sex, ethnicity and CMV serostatus were collected together with the repertoire data. In a later genetic analysis, genome-wide SNP genotypes for about three fifths of the roughly 670 donors were used, and that subset was treated as a discovery cohort. Every repertoire in the discovery cohort had been generated on one and the same sequencing platform. Both class I and class II loci were covered by HLA typing, at four-digit resolution. Typing coverage differed by locus: A, B, C, DRB1 and DQB1 were typed in about 620-630 donors, DQA1 in about 500, DPA1 in 600 to 610, and DPB1 in 400 to 490. Because of strong linkage in the cohort, five DR-DQ haplotypes were treated as single units for association and clustering. Among 398 genotyped donors of the cohort, an average of about 240,000 unique TCR beta nucleotide sequences were sequenced per donor, around 18% of them non-productive. Beyond this particular receptor, the publication reports: According to a later analysis, parvovirus B19, influenza, CMV and Epstein-Barr virus appeared linked to several top co-occurrence clusters. At a false discovery rate of 0.05, a later analysis linked 16,951 TCR beta sequences to specific HLA alleles. The study gave a list of about 150 TCR beta chains associated with cytomegalovirus. Sequencing depth was assumed to be roughly uniform across donors in the presence/absence analyses, though that assumption may not hold. In a later analysis, HLA-associated TCR beta chains were found to be more clonally expanded and to have lower generation probabilities than equally common non-associated chains. In this cohort, only TCR beta chains were sequenced, and detectable features were limited by the absence of alpha or paired-chain data. A further reported finding was that TCR beta sequences accurately predicted the HLA-A and HLA-B alleles for most subjects in the first cohort. Because counts were too low, about 17 rarely observed V segments, including chromosome 9 orphons, were excluded from the earlier analysis of 587 of the donors. Cytomegalovirus status was reported to be diagnosed by the classifier with high specificity and sensitivity in both the original and validation cohorts. An earlier analysis of 587 of the donors showed that most TCR beta V segments appeared in productive rearrangements either about 87% or about 30% of the time, which broadly matched IMGT annotations. An association between a missense DCLRE1C variant and V-gene and J-gene trimming of TCR beta chains was found in a later genetic analysis and replicated in an independent cohort. Compared with the roughly 670-donor mean, donors in an Asian-associated ancestry cluster had fewer N-insertions in productive TCRs, according to a later genetic analysis. According to a later analysis, TCR association rates differed among HLA loci, with DRB1 alleles showing the most associated TCRs and HLA-C alleles showing the fewest. The authors suggested that the approach could potentially be extended to other disease states and immunological phenotypes. The 87-base-pair reads could not distinguish some IMGT-functional V segments, including TRBV6-2 and TRBV6-3, so those segments were excluded. The only immune exposure information available for the cohort was CMV serostatus. In vitro tests confirmed that a few of the cytomegalovirus-associated TCR beta chains recognize cytomegalovirus antigens. HLA typing was unavailable for some donors at each locus, so association tests used only the typed subset. A later analysis found that most CMV-associated TCR beta chains appeared HLA-restricted, with HLA associations seemingly driven largely by CMV exposure. Linkage disequilibrium might explain the correlated functional status among segregating V segments, but an unknown experimental factor could not be ruled out. When HLA alleles, especially DR and DQ, strongly co-occurred, TCR associations were difficult to assign to individual alleles. A cluster of highly shared sequence variants was judged likely to represent a technical artifact of the sequencing pipeline. While some public TCRs were present in many individuals, most TCR sequences turned up only very rarely across donors.

CDR1 SQVTM and CDR2 ANQGSEA are derived from the germline V gene. There are 12 amino acids in the CDR3, from cysteine to phenylalanine inclusive. Just the 36-base CDR3 DNA is kept, in frame starting at base 1. Turning to this clone: Its binding antigen is unknown. Germline is not matched at one junction end, which may reflect a read error.

The cohort was made up of hundreds of healthy bone marrow donors. At the time of sampling, all cohort members were nominally healthy, though unrecorded immune exposures were likely present. The donor tested CMV seropositive and was one of the 289 seropositive cohort members. Each donor provided a peripheral blood sample, and peripheral blood mononuclear cells were used for TCR beta sequencing. The Qiagen DNeasy Blood Extraction Kit was used to extract genomic DNA from the blood cell samples. Libraries were made using the immunoSEQ multiplex PCR assay. The multiplex PCR relied on a mix of 60 forward primers for TCR Vbeta segments and 13 reverse primers for TCR Jbeta segments. The CDR3 region of rearranged TCR beta genes was amplified from genomic DNA with a multiplex PCR assay. The Illumina HiSeq System was used to sequence the amplified TCR beta libraries as 87-base-pair reads. In the original analysis: A later analysis counted tens of millions of unique TCR beta chains across the 670 or so repertoires, and 9 million to 14 million of these chains were shared by at least two donors. To remove PCR and sequencing errors, raw reads were error-corrected and collapsed into unique sequences using a nearest-neighbor algorithm that merged closely related sequences. To assign V, D and J gene segments, CDR3 sequences were aligned to IMGT reference sequences. For a sequence to be retained, at least a six-nucleotide match to both a V gene segment and a J gene segment was required. A rearrangement counted as productive if the CDR3 had no stop codons and remained in frame with V and J, and every other rearrangement counted as non-productive. CDR3 was defined according to IMGT convention as the region running from the second conserved V-encoded cysteine to the conserved J-encoded phenylalanine. In an earlier analysis of more than 550 of the donors, sequences lacking an unambiguous match to a single V gene segment were excluded. In an earlier analysis of approximately 610 of the donors, V segments were called functional above 56.7% productive rearrangements and were called segregating when the between-donor standard deviation exceeded 5%. A statistical classification framework was developed to diagnose cytomegalovirus status using the catalog of TCR beta chain sequences. In a later analysis, V and J genes were assigned by comparing TCR nucleotide sequences against IMGT/GENE-DB human TR gene sequences. In a later analysis, CDR3 sequences and most-parsimonious VDJ recombination scenarios were assigned using the TCRdist pipeline. In a later analysis, each TCR beta chain was defined by its CDR3 amino acid sequence together with its V-gene family, and reads lacking a unique V-gene family were excluded. A later analysis removed roughly 590 highly shared, low-generation-probability nucleotide sequences to deal with suspected cross-contamination and a sequencing artifact. In a later analysis, a clonal expansion index was calculated for each public chain from normalized within-repertoire ranks of inferred template counts. In a later analysis, generation probabilities were computed with a VDJ recombination model fitted to out-of-frame rearrangements, and the resulting probabilities were checked against IGoR. In a later analysis, TCR-TCR, TCR-HLA and TCR-CMV co-occurrence was scored with hypergeometric tests, and a repertoire-size bias correction was applied to TCR pairs. In a later analysis, false discovery rates were estimated by permuting HLA or CMV assignments 20 times. In a later analysis, co-occurring TCRs were grouped with DBSCAN, and TCRdist sequence similarity was added when clustering was performed within HLA-allele-positive subsets. For co-occurrence clustering, repertoires with fewer than 30,000 or more than 120,000 public chains were excluded, along with five repertoires with anomalous nucleotide sharing. TCRdb retrieved this table from immuneACCESS and kept in-frame rearrangements only. Not all clones are present; in checked studies, unresolved V genes account for under half, and no reason is known for the remainder. D and trimming come from the DNA, and the V and J calls and clone size come from that table. The sample table records roughly 140,000 clones; around 82% of these occur just once. The ten biggest clones cover roughly 6% of the sample.

Specimen: PBMCs. The receptor chain draws on TRBV29-1 and TRBJ2-7, with an unclear D gene assignment. This sequence originates from a woman aged 40 to 49 in good health and CMV-seropositive. CDR3 region: CSVEADGTEEYF. At the DNA level, the sequence is TGCAGCGTTGAAGCTGATGGAACCGAGGAGTACTTC.